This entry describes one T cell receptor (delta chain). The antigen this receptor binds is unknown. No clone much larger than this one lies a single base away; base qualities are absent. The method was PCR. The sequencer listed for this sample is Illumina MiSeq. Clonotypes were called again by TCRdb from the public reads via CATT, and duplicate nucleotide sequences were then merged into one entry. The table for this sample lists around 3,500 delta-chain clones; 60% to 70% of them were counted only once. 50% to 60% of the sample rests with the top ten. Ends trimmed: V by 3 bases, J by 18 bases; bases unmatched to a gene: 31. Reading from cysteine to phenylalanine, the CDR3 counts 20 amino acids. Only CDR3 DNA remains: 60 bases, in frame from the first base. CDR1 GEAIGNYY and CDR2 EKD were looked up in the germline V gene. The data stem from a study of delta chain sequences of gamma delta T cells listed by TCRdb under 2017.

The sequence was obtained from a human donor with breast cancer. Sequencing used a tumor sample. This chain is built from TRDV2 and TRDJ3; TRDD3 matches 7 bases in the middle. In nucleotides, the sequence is TGTGCCTGTGACGCCGCCACTACCTCGGGGGATCCGCGTGACACCCTACTGATGTTTTTC. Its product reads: CACDAATTSGDPRDTLLMFF.